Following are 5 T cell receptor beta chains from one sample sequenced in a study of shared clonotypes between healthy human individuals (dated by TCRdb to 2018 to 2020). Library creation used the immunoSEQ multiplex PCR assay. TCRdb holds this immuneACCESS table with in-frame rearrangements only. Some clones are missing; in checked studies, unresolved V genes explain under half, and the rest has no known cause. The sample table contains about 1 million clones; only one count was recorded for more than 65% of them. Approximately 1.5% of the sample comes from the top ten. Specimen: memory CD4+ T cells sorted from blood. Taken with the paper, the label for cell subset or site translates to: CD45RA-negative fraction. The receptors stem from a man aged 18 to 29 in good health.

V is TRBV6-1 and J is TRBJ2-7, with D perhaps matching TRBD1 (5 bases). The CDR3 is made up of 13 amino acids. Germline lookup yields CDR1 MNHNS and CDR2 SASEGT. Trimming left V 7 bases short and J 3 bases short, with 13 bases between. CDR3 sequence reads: CASTQQENYEQYF. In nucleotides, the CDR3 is TGTGCCAGCACCCAACAGGAGAACTACGAGCAGTACTTC.

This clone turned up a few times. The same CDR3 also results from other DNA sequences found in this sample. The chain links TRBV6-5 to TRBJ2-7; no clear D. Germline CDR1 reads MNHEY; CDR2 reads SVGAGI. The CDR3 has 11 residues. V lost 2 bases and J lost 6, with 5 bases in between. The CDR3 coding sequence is TGTGCCAGCAGTTACGGGCGCGAGCAGTACTTC. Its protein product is CASSYGREQYF.

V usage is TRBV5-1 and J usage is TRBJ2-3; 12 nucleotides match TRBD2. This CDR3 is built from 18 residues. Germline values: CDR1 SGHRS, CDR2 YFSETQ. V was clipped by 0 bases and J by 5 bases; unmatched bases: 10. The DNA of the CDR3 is TGCGCCAGCAGCTTGGCCGGGACTAGCGGGCCTTGGGTAGATACGCAGTATTTT. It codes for CASSLAGTSGPWVDTQYF.

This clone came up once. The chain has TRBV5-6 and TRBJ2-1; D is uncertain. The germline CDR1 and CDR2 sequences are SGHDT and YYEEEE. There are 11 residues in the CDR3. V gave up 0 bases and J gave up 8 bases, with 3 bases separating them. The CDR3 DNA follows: TGTGCCAGCAGCTTGGAGCATGAGCAGTTCTTC. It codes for CASSLEHEQFF.

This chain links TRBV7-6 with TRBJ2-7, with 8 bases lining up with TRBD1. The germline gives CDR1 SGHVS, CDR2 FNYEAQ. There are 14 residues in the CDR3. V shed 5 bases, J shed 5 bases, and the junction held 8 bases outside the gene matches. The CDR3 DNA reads TGTGCCAGCAGCCCGGACGACAGGGGACACGAGCAGTACTTC. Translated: CASSPDDRGHEQYF. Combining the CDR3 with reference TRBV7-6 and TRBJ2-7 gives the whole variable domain GAGVSQSPRYKVTKRGQDVALRCDPISGHVSLYWYRQALGQGPEFLTYFNYEAQQDKSGLPNDRFSAERPEGSISTLTIQRTEQRDSAMYRCASSPDDRGHEQYFGPGTRLTVT.